These T cell receptor beta chains were read from a single sample in a study of blood T cell repertoires in COVID-19. Libraries were prepared by immunoSEQ multiplex PCR; TCRdb keeps only in-frame clonotypes and omits some of them. Of approximately 390,000 clones listed, around 87% are singletons. The specimen sequenced was peripheral blood. These receptors all come from a woman in her sixties or seventies with COVID-19, enrolled during active disease. CDR3s include the opening cysteine and the closing phenylalanine or tryptophan. The D gene is left open where the match is weak. The size entry is marked missing in some rows and otherwise reads once, few, many or a size class.

d_call	v_call	clone_size	j_call	cdr3_length	cdr3_nt	cdr3_aa
TRBD2	TRBV7-9	NA	TRBJ2-1	16	TGTGCCAGCAGCCGCGGGACTAGCGGGGATCTGAATGAGCAGTTCTTC	CASSRGTSGDLNEQFF
NA	TRBV28	once	TRBJ2-7	14	TGTGCCAGCAGTTTAACCGGCAGGGCCTACGAGCAGTACTTC	CASSLTGRAYEQYF
NA	TRBV5-4	NA	TRBJ1-2	15	TGTGCCAGCAGCAGAGGACGGGAAGCTAACTATGGCTACACCTTC	CASSRGREANYGYTF
NA	TRBV12-2	NA	TRBJ1-5	15	TGTGCAAGTCGCTTAGCAGACAGGGCGAATCAGCCCCAGCATTTT	CASRLADRANQPQHF
NA	TRBV7-3	few	TRBJ2-1	13	TGTGCCAGCAGCTTAATGACTAGCAATGAGCAGTTCTTC	CASSLMTSNEQFF
TRBD1	TRBV18	NA	TRBJ1-6	14	TGTGCCAGCTCTCCGGGACAGGGAGATTCACCCCTCCACTTT	CASSPGQGDSPLHF
TRBD2	TRBV2	NA	TRBJ2-3	14	TGTGCCAGCAGTCATGGGACTAGCCTAGATACGCAGTATTTT	CASSHGTSLDTQYF
NA	TRBV6-5	NA	TRBJ2-7	13	TGTGCCAGCAGATTTGGCGGAAGCTACGAGCAGTACTTC	CASRFGGSYEQYF
NA	TRBV27	NA	TRBJ1-2	16	TGTGCCAGCAGTTTTCTAGGTCAAAACCCTAACTATGGCTACACCTTC	CASSFLGQNPNYGYTF
TRBD1	TRBV18	NA	TRBJ1-1	16	TGTGCCAGCTCACCCCTAGGGACAGGAGTGAACACTGAAGCTTTCTTT	CASSPLGTGVNTEAFF
TRBD1	TRBV11-2	NA	TRBJ1-2	15	TGTGCCAGCAGCCCCGGACAGGGTACTAACTATGGCTACACCTTC	CASSPGQGTNYGYTF
NA	TRBV6-5	NA	TRBJ2-1	15	TGTGCCAGCAGCACACAGGGTTCGGTCTTCAATGAGCAGTTCTTC	CASSTQGSVFNEQFF
NA	TRBV6-5	NA	TRBJ2-7	16	TGTGCCAGCAGTTACTCGTTTTCAGAACCTTCCTACGAGCAGTACTTC	CASSYSFSEPSYEQYF
TRBD1	TRBV28	few	TRBJ1-5	13	TGTGCCACCATTAGACAGGGGAATCAGCCCCAGCATTTT	CATIRQGNQPQHF
TRBD1	TRBV19	NA	TRBJ1-1	15	TGTGCCAGTAGTATGAATTCAGGGGGTGGCACTGAAGCTTTCTTT	CASSMNSGGGTEAFF
TRBD2	TRBV5-5	NA	TRBJ2-5	18	TGTGCCAGCAGCTTTAATCTGGTTAGCGGGGGGGTCTCAGAGACCCAGTACTTC	CASSFNLVSGGVSETQYF
TRBD1	TRBV29-1	few	TRBJ1-1	15	TGCAGCGTTCCTCCGCTGGGACAGCCGAACACTGAAGCTTTCTTT	CSVPPLGQPNTEAFF
NA	TRBV4-2	NA	TRBJ1-3	21	TGTGCCAGCAGCCAAGGGTCCCCCGGGACATGGAATCCCAGAGCTGGAAACACCATATATTTT	CASSQGSPGTWNPRAGNTIYF
NA	TRBV29-1	few	TRBJ1-1	14	TGCAGCGTTCTGTCCGACAATACGAACACTGAAGCTTTCTTT	CSVLSDNTNTEAFF
TRBD1	TRBV7-2	NA	TRBJ1-4	14	TGTGCCAGCAGCTCCAGACAGGGCTCGGAAAAACTGTTTTTT	CASSSRQGSEKLFF
TRBD1	TRBV10-3	NA	TRBJ1-1	15	TGTGCCATCAGTGAGACAGGGGCGGGGAACACTGAAGCTTTCTTT	CAISETGAGNTEAFF
NA	TRBV6-5	NA	TRBJ1-1	14	TGTGCCAGCAGTTCCCTATATCAGAACACTGAAGCTTTCTTT	CASSSLYQNTEAFF
NA	TRBV29-1	few	TRBJ1-1	13	TGCAGCGTTGCCGGGCCGGGATACACTGAAGCTTTCTTT	CSVAGPGYTEAFF